Below, 18 T cell receptor beta chains from the same sample are listed, as sequenced in a study of CD8+ T cells in alopecia areata. Reverse transcription of extracted RNA yielded cDNA, which provided the sequencing template. Measured with immunoSEQ multiplex PCR; TCRdb has only the in-frame clones, and not every one. This table has 190,000 or so clones, 58% appearing once. Documented treatment: oral pan-JAK inhibitor, 5-10 mg twice daily. The sample was CD4+ T cells sorted from blood, taken at week 24, from a patient treated with tofacitinib. These receptors originate from a human donor with alopecia areata.

This clone was seen more than once but under ten times. This sequence joins TRBV29-1 and TRBJ2-5; the D is unclear. There are 11 residues in the CDR3. The ends were cut back, 5 bases at V and 4 bases at J, with 8 bases in the middle. Germline CDR1 reads SQVTM; CDR2 reads ANQGSEA. CDR3 region: CSVLQLETQYF. In DNA, the CDR3 is TGCAGCGTTCTACAGTTAGAGACCCAGTACTTC. The full variable domain, in which reference TRBV29-1 and TRBJ2-5 provide the parts outside the CDR3, is SAVISQKPSRDICQRGTSLTIQCQVDSQVTMMFWYRQQPGQSLTLIATANQGSEATYESGFVIDKFPISRPNLTFSTLTVSNMSPEDSSIYLCSVLQLETQYFGPGTRLLVL.

This clone appeared a few times. The rearrangement joins TRBV9 to TRBJ1-2; 10 nucleotides line up with TRBD1. CDR3 length equals 14 residues. CDR1 is SGDLS, CDR2 YYNGEE, per germline. V was clipped by 0 bases and J by 8 bases; unmatched bases: 4. The CDR3 sequence: CASSVGQGAIGYTF. The CDR3, as DNA: TGTGCCAGCAGCGTAGGACAGGGGGCAATCGGCTACACCTTC.

The chain carries TRBV7-2 and TRBJ2-6, with D perhaps assigned TRBD1 or TRBD2 (5 bases each). CDR3 length: 14 amino acids. V dropped 8 bases and J dropped 2 bases, with 10 bases sitting between them. Germline CDR1 is SGHTA and CDR2 is FQGNSA. The CDR3 bases are TGTGCCAGCGAAAGAGGGGCTGGGGCCAACGTCCTGACTTTC. Protein product: CASERGAGANVLTF.

The genes are TRBV29-1 and TRBJ2-3; D uncertain. This CDR3 spans 13 amino acids. Germline CDR1 and CDR2: SQVTM and ANQGSEA. The germline V and J ends were trimmed by 4 bases and 3 bases, with 11 bases remaining between them. This CDR3 reads CSVVTLGTDTQYF. CDR3 nucleotides: TGCAGCGTTGTTACCCTAGGGACAGATACGCAGTATTTT.

CDR3 protein: CASSLDDGGLGTF. As DNA, the CDR3 is TGTGCCAGCAGCTTGGATGATGGGGGCCTGGGGACCTTC. The V and J genes are TRBV5-6 and TRBJ1-2, with a tentative D call TRBD1 (6 bases). Germline V CDR1 and CDR2: SGHDT, YYEEEE. Trimming left V 0 bases short and J 14 bases short, with 17 bases between. This CDR3 contains 13 residues.

The rearrangement uses TRBV30 and TRBJ2-5; 8 bases align to TRBD2. Germline V lookup: CDR1 GTSNPN, CDR2 SVGIG (reference sequence). This CDR3 is 14 amino acids long. The V segment lost 2 bases and the J segment 1 base; nucleotides outside the gene matches: 3. DNA of the CDR3: TGTGCCTGGAGTTTCGGGGGGGGCCAAGAGACCCAGTACTTC. Translation gives CAWSFGGGQETQYF.

This clone has just a few counts. J is TRBJ1-2 and V is TRBV29-1; the match to TRBD1 covers 8 bases. There are 12 residues in the CDR3. J lost 2 bases, V lost 4 bases, and 0 bases had no gene match. Germline-derived CDR1 and CDR2 are SQVTM and ANQGSEA. CDR3 sequence reads: CSVGQGNYGYTF. The CDR3 coding sequence is TGCAGCGTTGGACAGGGGAACTATGGCTACACCTTC. Using reference TRBV29-1 and TRBJ1-2 for the parts outside the CDR3, the full variable domain is SAVISQKPSRDICQRGTSLTIQCQVDSQVTMMFWYRQQPGQSLTLIATANQGSEATYESGFVIDKFPISRPNLTFSTLTVSNMSPEDSSIYLCSVGQGNYGYTFGSGTRLTVV.

CDR3: CASSPGDRENEKLFF. The CDR3 DNA follows: TGCGCCAGCAGCCCCGGGGACAGGGAAAATGAAAAACTGTTTTTT. This chain links TRBV4-3 with TRBJ1-4; 9 positions match TRBD1. The germline CDR1 and CDR2 sequences are LGHNA and YSLEER. This CDR3 spans 15 amino acids. With V trimmed by 4 bases and J by 5 bases, 5 bases remained unmatched.

The rearrangement joins TRBV7-2 to TRBJ1-5, with no clear D. Germline lookup yields CDR1 SGHTA and CDR2 FQGNSA. This CDR3 comprises 13 residues. V lost 3 bases to trimming and J lost 4 bases, with 7 bases between them. The CDR3 DNA reads TGTGCCAGCAGCTTGAGGGTAAATCAGCCCCAGCATTTT. Translation gives CASSLRVNQPQHF. Combining the CDR3 with reference TRBV7-2 and TRBJ1-5 gives the whole variable domain GAGVSQSPSNKVTEKGKDVELRCDPISGHTALYWYRQSLGQGLEFLIYFQGNSAPDKSGLPSDRFSAERTGGSVSTLTIQRTQQEDSAVYLCASSLRVNQPQHFGDGTRLSIL.

The genes are TRBV7-9 and TRBJ1-4; no clear D. The CDR3 sequence is 12 residues long. Looked up from germline, CDR1 is SEHNR and CDR2 is FQNEAQ (reference sequence). Trimming removed 3 bases from V and 10 bases from J, with 9 bases in between. The CDR3 DNA follows: TGTGCCAGCAGCTTGGCCAGTGGAAAACTGTTTTTT. Translating it yields CASSLASGKLFF.

The J gene is TRBJ2-7, the V gene TRBV6-5; the match to TRBD2 covers 9 bases. V lost 6 bases and J lost 4; bases outside the gene matches: 10. Germline V gene sequence: CDR1 MNHEY, CDR2 SVGAGI. CDR3 size: 15 residues. This chain's CDR3 is CASRNLLAGPYEQYF. The CDR3 nucleotides read TGTGCCAGCAGAAACCTACTAGCGGGTCCGTACGAGCAGTACTTC.

This clone was counted many times. For the CDR3, the DNA is TGTGCCAGCAGTGAAGTCAGGGGTGGCAAAAACATTCAGTACTTC. Its protein product is CASSEVRGGKNIQYF. The V call is TRBV6-1, the J call TRBJ2-4; D perhaps matches TRBD1 (6 bases). Per the germline V gene, CDR1 is MNHNS and CDR2 is SASEGT. The V end was cut by 1 base, the J end by 3 bases, with 10 bases between. CDR3 size: 15 residues.

The chain is built from TRBV4-1 and TRBJ1-2; D is unclear. Between the trimmed V and J ends, which lost 0 bases and 7 bases, there was a span of 18 bases. Per the germline V gene, CDR1 is MGHRA and CDR2 is YSYEKL. The CDR3 is 16 amino acids. In DNA, the CDR3 is TGCGCCAGCAGCCAAGATCCGAGAGGGCGAGGGAGTGGCTACACCTTC. Amino acids: CASSQDPRGRGSGYTF.

The chain joins TRBV7-9 to TRBJ2-7; TRBD2 aligns across 9 bases. Matching the DNA end better, TRBJ2-5 makes the J call doubtful. The CDR3 extends over 15 amino acids. Germline values: CDR1 SEHNR, CDR2 FQNEAQ (reference sequence). The CDR3 DNA reads TGTGCCAGCAGCTTAGCGGTAGCGGGAGTGGAGACCCAGTACTTC. It translates to CASSLAVAGVETQYF.

The gene calls are TRBV30 and TRBJ1-1; D not certain. The CDR3 is 11 amino acids. Germline-derived CDR1 and CDR2 are GTSNPN and SVGIG (reference sequence). The V gene lost 2 bases and the J gene lost 4 bases, with 5 bases spanning the gap. The CDR3 here is CAWSLFTEAFF. The CDR3 DNA follows: TGTGCCTGGAGTCTTTTCACTGAAGCTTTCTTT.

V usage is TRBV27 and J usage is TRBJ2-1, with 7 bases lining up with TRBD2. With 6 bases clipped from V and 0 bases from J, the junction kept 5 bases outside the gene matches. The CDR3 covers 15 residues. CDR1 MNHEY and CDR2 SMNVEV come from the germline V gene (reference sequence). DNA for the CDR3: TGTGCCAGCAGGCTAGCGGTCCGCTCCTACAATGAGCAGTTCTTC. It specifies CASRLAVRSYNEQFF.

V and J are TRBV7-8 and TRBJ2-6; D unresolved. Germline V gives CDR1 SGHVS, CDR2 FQNEAQ. V was clipped by 1 base and J by 13 bases, with 14 bases between them. CDR3 length: 14 residues. The CDR3 region has the DNA TGTGCCAGCAGCTTAGTTGGCCTAGTAAAGGTCCTGACTTTC. Its protein is CASSLVGLVKVLTF.

V usage is TRBV29-1 and J usage is TRBJ2-7, with 10 bases fitting TRBD1. The trim removed 6 bases at V and 7 bases at J, leaving 9 bases unmatched. The CDR3 spans 13 residues. CDR1 and CDR2 (germline): SQVTM, ANQGSEA. The CDR3 loop is CSVSGQGVMEQYF. The CDR3 nucleotides read TGCAGCGTCTCCGGACAGGGGGTAATGGAGCAGTACTTC.